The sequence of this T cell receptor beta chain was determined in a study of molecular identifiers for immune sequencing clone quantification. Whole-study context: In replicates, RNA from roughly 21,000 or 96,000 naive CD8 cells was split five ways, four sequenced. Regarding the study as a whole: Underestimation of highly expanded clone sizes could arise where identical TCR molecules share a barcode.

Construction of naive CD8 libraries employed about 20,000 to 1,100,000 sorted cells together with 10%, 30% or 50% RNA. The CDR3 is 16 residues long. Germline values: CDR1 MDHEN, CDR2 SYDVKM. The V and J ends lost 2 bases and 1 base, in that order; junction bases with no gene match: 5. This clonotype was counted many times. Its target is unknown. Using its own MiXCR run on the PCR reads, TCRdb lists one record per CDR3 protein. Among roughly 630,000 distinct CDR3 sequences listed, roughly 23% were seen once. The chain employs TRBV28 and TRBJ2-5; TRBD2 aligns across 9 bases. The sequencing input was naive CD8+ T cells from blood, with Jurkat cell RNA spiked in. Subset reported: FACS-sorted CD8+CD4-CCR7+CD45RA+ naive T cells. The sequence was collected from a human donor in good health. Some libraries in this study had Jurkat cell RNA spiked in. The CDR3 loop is CASSLGAGGPQETQYF. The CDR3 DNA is TGTGCCAGCAGTTTAGGGGCGGGAGGGCCCCAAGAGACCCAGTACTTC.